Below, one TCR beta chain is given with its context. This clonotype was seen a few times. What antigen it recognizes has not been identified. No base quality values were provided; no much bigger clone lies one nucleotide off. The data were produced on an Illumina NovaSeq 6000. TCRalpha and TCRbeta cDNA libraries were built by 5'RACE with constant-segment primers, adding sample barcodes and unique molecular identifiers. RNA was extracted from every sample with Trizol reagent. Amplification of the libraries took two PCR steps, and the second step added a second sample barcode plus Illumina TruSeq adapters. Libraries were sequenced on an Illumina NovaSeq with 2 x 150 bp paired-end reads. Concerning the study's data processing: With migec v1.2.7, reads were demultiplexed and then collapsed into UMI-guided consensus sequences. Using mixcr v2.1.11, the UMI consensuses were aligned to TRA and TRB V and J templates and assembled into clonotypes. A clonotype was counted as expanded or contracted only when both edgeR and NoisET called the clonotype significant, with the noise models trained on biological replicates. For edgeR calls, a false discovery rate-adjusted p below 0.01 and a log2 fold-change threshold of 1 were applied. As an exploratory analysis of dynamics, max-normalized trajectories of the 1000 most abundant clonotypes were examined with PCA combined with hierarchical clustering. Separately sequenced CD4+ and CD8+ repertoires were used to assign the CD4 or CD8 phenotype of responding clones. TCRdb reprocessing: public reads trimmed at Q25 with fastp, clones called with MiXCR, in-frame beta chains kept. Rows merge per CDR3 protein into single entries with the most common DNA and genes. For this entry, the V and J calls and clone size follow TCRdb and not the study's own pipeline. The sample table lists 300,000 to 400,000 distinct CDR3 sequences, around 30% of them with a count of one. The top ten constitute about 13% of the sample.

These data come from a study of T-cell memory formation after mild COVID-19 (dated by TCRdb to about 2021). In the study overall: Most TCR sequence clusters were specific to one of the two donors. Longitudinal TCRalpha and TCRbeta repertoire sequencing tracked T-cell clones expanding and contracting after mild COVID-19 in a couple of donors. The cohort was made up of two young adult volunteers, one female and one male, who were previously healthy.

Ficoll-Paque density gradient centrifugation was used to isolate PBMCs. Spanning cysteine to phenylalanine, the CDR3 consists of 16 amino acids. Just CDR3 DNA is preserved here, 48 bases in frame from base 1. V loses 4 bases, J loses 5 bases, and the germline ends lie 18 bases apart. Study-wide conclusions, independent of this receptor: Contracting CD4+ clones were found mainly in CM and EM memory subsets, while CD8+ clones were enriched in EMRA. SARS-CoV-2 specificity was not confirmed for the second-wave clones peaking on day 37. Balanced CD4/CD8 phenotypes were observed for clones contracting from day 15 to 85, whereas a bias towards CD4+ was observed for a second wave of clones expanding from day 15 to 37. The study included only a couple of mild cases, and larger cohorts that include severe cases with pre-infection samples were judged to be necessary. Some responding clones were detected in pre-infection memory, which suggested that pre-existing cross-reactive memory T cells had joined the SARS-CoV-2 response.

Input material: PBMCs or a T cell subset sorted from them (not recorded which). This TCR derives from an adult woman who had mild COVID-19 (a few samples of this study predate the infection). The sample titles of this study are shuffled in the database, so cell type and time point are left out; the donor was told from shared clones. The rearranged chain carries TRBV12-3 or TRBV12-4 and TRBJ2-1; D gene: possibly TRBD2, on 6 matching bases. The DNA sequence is TGTGCCAGCAGTTCCTCGATTGGACTATCAAACAATGAGCAGTTCTTC. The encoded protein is CASSSSIGLSNNEQFF.